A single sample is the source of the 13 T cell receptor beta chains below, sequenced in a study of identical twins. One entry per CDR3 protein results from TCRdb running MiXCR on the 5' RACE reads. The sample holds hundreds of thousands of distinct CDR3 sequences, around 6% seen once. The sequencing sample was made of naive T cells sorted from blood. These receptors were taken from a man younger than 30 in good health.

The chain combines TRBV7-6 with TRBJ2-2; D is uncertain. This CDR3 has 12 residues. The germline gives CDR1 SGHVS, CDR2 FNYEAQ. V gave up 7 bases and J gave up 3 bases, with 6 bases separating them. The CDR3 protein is CASISYTGELFF. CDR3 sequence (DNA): TGTGCCAGCATTTCCTACACCGGGGAGCTGTTTTTT.

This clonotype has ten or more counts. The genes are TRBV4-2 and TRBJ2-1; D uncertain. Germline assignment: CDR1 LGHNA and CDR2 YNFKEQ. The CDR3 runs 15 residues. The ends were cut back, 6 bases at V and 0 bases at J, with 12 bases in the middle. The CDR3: CASSPLESSYNEQFF. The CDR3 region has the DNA TGTGCCAGCAGTCCATTAGAAAGCTCCTACAATGAGCAGTTCTTC.

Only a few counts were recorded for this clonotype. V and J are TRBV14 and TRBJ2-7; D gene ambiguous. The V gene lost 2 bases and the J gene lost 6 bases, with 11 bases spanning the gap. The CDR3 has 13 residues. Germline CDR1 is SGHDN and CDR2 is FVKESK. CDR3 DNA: TGTGCCAGCAGCCAACAGCCCCAAGGCGAGCAGTACGTC. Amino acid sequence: CASSQQPQGEQYV.

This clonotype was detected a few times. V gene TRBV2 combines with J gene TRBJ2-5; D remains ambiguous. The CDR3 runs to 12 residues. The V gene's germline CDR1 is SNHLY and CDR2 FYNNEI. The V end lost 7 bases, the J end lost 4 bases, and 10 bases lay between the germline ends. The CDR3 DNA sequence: TGTGCCAGCACCGAGATGGGAGAGACCCAGTACTTC. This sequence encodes CASTEMGETQYF.

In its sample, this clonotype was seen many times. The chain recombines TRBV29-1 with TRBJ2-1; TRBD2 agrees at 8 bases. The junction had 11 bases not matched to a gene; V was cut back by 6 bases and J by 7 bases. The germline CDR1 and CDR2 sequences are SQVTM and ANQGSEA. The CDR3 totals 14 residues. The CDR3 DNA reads TGCAGCGTAGCTGGCGGGGGGCTCCGAAATGAGCAGTTCTTC. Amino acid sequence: CSVAGGGLRNEQFF.

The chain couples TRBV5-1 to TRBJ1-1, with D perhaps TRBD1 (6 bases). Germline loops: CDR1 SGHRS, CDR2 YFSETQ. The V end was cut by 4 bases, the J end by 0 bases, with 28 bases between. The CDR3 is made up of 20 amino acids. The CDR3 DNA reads TGCGCCAGCAGCAGAACAGGGTCTGGGGGGTTGGGGAATTTGAACACTGAAGCTTTCTTT. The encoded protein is CASSRTGSGGLGNLNTEAFF.

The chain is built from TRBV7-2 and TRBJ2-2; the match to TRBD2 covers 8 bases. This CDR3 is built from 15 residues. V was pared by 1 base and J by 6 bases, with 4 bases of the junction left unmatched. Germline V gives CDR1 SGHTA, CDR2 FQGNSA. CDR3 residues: CASSLEGLVPGELFF. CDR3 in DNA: TGTGCCAGCAGCTTAGAGGGACTAGTCCCCGGGGAGCTGTTTTTT.

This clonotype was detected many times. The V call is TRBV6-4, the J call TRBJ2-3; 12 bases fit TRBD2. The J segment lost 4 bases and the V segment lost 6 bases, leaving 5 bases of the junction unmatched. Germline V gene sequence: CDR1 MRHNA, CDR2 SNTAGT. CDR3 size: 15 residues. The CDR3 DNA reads TGTGCCAGCAGGCGACTAGCGGGAGTCGCAGATACGCAGTATTTT. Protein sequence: CASRRLAGVADTQYF.

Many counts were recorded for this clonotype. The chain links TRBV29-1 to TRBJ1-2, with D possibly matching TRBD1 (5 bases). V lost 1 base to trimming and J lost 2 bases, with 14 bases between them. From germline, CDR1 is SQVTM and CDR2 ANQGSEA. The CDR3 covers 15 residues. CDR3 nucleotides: TGCAGCGTTGAAGCTTACGGCGGGGGAAACTATGGCTACACCTTC. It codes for CSVEAYGGGNYGYTF. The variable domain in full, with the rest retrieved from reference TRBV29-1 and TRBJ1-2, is SAVISQKPSRDICQRGTSLTIQCQVDSQVTMMFWYRQQPGQSLTLIATANQGSEATYESGFVIDKFPISRPNLTFSTLTVSNMSPEDSSIYLCSVEAYGGGNYGYTFGSGTRLTVV.

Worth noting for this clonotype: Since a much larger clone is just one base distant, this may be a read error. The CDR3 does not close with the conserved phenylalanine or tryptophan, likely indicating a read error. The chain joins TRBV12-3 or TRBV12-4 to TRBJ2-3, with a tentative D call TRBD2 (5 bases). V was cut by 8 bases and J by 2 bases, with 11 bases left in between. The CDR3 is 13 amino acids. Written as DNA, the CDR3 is TGTGCCAGCGGTTGGAGGAACACAGATACGCAGTATTAT. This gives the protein CASGWRNTDTQYY.

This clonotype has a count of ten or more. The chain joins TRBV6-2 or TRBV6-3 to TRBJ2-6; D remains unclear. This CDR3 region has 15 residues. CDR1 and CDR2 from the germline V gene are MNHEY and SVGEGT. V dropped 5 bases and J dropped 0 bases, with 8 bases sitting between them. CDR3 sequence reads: CASSQIISGANVLTF. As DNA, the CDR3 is TGTGCCAGCAGTCAGATTATCTCTGGGGCCAACGTCCTGACTTTC.

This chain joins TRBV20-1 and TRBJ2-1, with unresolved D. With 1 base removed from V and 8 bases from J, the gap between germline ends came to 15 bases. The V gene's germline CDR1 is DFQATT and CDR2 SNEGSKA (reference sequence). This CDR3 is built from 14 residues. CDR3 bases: TGCAGTGCTAGAGTCCGGCAGCCCTTGGATGAGCAGTTCTTC. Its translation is CSARVRQPLDEQFF.

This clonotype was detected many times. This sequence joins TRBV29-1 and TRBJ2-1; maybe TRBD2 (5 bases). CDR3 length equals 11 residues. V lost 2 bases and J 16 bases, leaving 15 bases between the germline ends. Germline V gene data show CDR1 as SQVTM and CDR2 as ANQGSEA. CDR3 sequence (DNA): TGCAGCGTTGAAAGAGGGCCTCTTCAATTCTTC. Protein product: CSVERGPLQFF.